This T cell receptor beta chain originates from a study of long-term antiretroviral therapy in people with HIV. Sampling of each donor yielded at least one pre-ART PBMC sample and at least two post-ART PBMC samples. Germline V gives CDR1 SEHNR, CDR2 FQNEAQ (reference sequence). With V trimmed by 5 bases and J by 8 bases, 6 bases remained unmatched. This CDR3 spans 14 amino acids. An immunoSEQ assay, version v3.0, was performed at survey level. Here immunoSEQ multiplex PCR was the method, and the copy in TCRdb shows in-frame clones only, minus some. The table includes roughly 19,000 clones, roughly 87% detected once.

The sequence derives from a man aged 18 to 30 with HIV. The material sequenced was unsorted PBMCs, taken 2.1 years after starting antiretroviral therapy. The chain has TRBV7-9 and TRBJ1-4; 9 positions match TRBD1. CDR3 loop: CASSMGQGIEKLFF. CDR3 in DNA: TGTGCCAGCAGCATGGGACAGGGTATCGAAAAACTGTTTTTT.